Listed here are 29 T cell receptor beta chains from one sample, sequenced in a study of tumor and adjacent non-tumor tissue in lung cancer. The template was RNA from unsorted bulk tissue. Distant lung tissue was collected more than 3 cm away from the tumor edge. TCRbeta libraries were built with three rounds of nested PCR, modified from ARM-PCR. Each CDR3 protein is one row after TCRdb ran MiXCR on the multiplex PCR reads. The sample lists more than 60,000 distinct CDR3 sequences; 76% were seen once. The sequenced sample consisted of distant non-tumor lung tissue. These receptors all come from a man aged 55 to 70 with non-small cell lung cancer.

V is TRBV20-1 and J is TRBJ2-1; no definite D call. The germline gives CDR1 DFQATT, CDR2 SNEGSKA (reference sequence). The CDR3 covers 11 residues. Trimming stripped 3 bases from V and 9 bases from J, with 9 bases between. The CDR3 DNA reads TGCAGTGCTAGTATAGGTGGTGAGCAGTTCTTC. Its protein is CSASIGGEQFF.

A remark on this clonotype: Compared with germline, one end of the junction differs, possibly owing to a read error. The chain employs TRBV4-2 and TRBJ2-7, with 7 bases identical to TRBD2. CDR1 is LGHNA and CDR2 is YNFKEQ in the germline V gene. CDR3 length: 14 amino acids. CDR3 sequence reads: CVSSQEGRAYGQYF. The CDR3 DNA sequence: TGTGTCAGCAGCCAAGAAGGGAGGGCCTATGGGCAGTACTTC.

A word on this clonotype: Relative to the germline gene, one junction end is altered; a read error may explain this. J is TRBJ2-3 and V is TRBV13; D perhaps matches TRBD1 (5 bases). Germline lookup yields CDR1 PRHDT and CDR2 FYEKMQ (reference sequence). The CDR3 has 15 residues. CDR3 in amino acids: CVSSLVRQNTHTQYF. As DNA, the CDR3 is TGTGTCAGCAGCTTAGTGAGACAGAACACACATACGCAGTATTTT.

Points on this clonotype: One end of the junction fails to match germline, which may point to a read error. The rearrangement joins TRBV5-4 to TRBJ2-2; D may be TRBD2 (5 bases). The CDR3 sequence is 15 residues long. Germline V gene data show CDR1 as SGHNT and CDR2 as YYREEE (reference sequence). CDR3 residues: CASSSRTVNTGKLLF. In nucleotides, the CDR3 is TGTGCCAGCAGCTCCCGGACGGTTAACACCGGGAAGCTGTTATTT.

The chain combines TRBV29-1 with TRBJ2-5; D may be TRBD1 (5 bases). CDR1 and CDR2 (germline): SQVTM, ANQGSEA. CDR3 length equals 13 residues. V was shortened by 5 bases and J by 8 bases, with 18 bases between the two germline ends. CDR3 residues: CSVTGNPSDTQYF. CDR3 sequence (DNA): TGCAGCGTTACAGGCAATCCGTCTGATACCCAGTACTTC.

Remarks on this clonotype: Since the CDR3 does not end with the conserved phenylalanine or tryptophan, this likely comes from a read error. This chain connects TRBV5-4 to TRBJ2-1; possibly TRBD2 for D (5 bases). The CDR3 is made up of 14 amino acids. CDR1 is SGHNT and CDR2 is YYREEE in the germline V gene (reference sequence). CDR3: CASRRAGSYSEQFL. CDR3 coding DNA: TGTGCCAGCAGGAGGGCTGGGTCCTACAGTGAGCAGTTCTTA.

Turning to this clonotype: A single base separates this from a much larger clone, so it may be a read error. V gene TRBV20-1 combines with J gene TRBJ2-1; 13 bases line up with TRBD2. The CDR3 is 15 residues long. Germline V CDR1 and CDR2: DFQATT, SNEGSKA (reference sequence). The CDR3 DNA sequence: TGCAGTGCTAGAGCTACTAGCGGGAGGGCCAATGTGCAGTTCTTC. Translation gives CSARATSGRANVQFF.

Remarks on this clonotype: This may come from a read error, since a much larger clone is one base off. The chain couples TRBV24-1 to TRBJ2-7; D is uncertain. The germline V gene encodes CDR1 KGHDR and CDR2 SFDVKD. V was trimmed by 7 bases and J by 6 bases, leaving 21 bases between them. CDR3 length: 15 residues. The CDR3 DNA sequence: TGTGCCACCAGCGCTCGTGGCGTGGGCTCTACCGAGCAGTACTTC. Its protein is CATSARGVGSTEQYF.

In its sample, this clonotype was seen once. The germline gene is not matched at one end of the junction; a read error may be the cause. The chain joins TRBV28 to TRBJ2-5; maybe TRBD2 (7 bases). Germline V gene data show CDR1 as MDHEN and CDR2 as SYDVKM. The CDR3 is 16 amino acids. The CDR3 sequence: CASSLFRGRAGETLYF. CDR3 in DNA: TGTGCCAGTAGTTTATTTAGGGGGAGGGCCGGAGAGACCCTGTACTTC. Full variable domain (outside the CDR3, taken from reference TRBV28 and TRBJ2-5): DVKVTQSSRYLVKRTGEKVFLECVQDMDHENMFWYRQDPGLGLRLIYFSYDVKMKEKGDIPEGYSVSREKKERFSLILESASTNQTSMYLCASSLFRGRAGETLYFGPGTRLLVL.

Comment on this clonotype: A read error may be the cause here, since a much bigger clone is one base away. The V and J genes are TRBV5-1 and TRBJ1-1; D may be TRBD1 (6 bases). This CDR3 contains 13 residues. Germline V gives CDR1 SGHRS, CDR2 YFSETQ. The CDR3 loop reads CASSSQGVPEVFF. The DNA of the CDR3 is TGCGCCAGCAGCTCACAGGGTGTCCCTGAAGTTTTCTTT.

About this clonotype: A much larger clone sits a single nucleotide away, making a read error possible. V and J are TRBV20-1 and TRBJ2-1, with unresolved D. This CDR3 has 13 amino acids. Trimming removed 3 bases from V and 6 bases from J, with 12 bases in between. The germline gives CDR1 DFQATT, CDR2 SNEGSKA (reference sequence). The CDR3 is CSARSLVGNEQFF. Written as DNA, the CDR3 is TGCAGTGCTAGGAGCCTAGTGGGCAATGAGCAGTTCTTC.

Turning to this clonotype: Compared with germline, one end of the junction differs, possibly owing to a read error. V and J are TRBV4-2 and TRBJ2-5; 8 bases match TRBD2. CDR1 and CDR2 (germline): LGHNA, YNFKEQ. There are 15 residues in the CDR3. The DNA of the CDR3 is TGTGCCAGGAGCCAACAAAGCGGGAGCAGCGAGACCCAGTACTTC. This codes for CARSQQSGSSETQYF.

V and J are TRBV5-4 and TRBJ2-4, with D perhaps matching TRBD1 (6 bases). In germline, CDR1 is SGHNT, CDR2 YYREEE (reference sequence). The CDR3 sequence is 15 residues long. The germline V and J ends were trimmed by 8 bases and 6 bases, with 21 bases remaining between them. CDR3 protein: CASRPGREGGNIQYF. The CDR3 DNA is TGTGCCAGTAGACCGGGCCGGGAAGGGGGAAACATTCAGTACTTC. The entire variable domain, with the rest obtained from reference TRBV5-4 and TRBJ2-4, is as follows: ETGVTQSPTHLIKTRGQQVTLRCSSQSGHNTVSWYQQALGQGPQFIFQYYREEENGRGNFPPRFSGLQFPNYSSELNVNALELDDSALYLCASRPGREGGNIQYFGAGTRLSVL.

Notes on this clonotype: This likely comes from a read error, as the CDR3 has no conserved phenylalanine or tryptophan at its end. The V and J genes are TRBV24-1 and TRBJ1-5; unclear D gene. The CDR3 loop spans 13 amino acids. The germline gives CDR1 KGHDR, CDR2 SFDVKD. CDR3 region: CATQHDSNQSQHY. CDR3 in DNA: TGTGCCACCCAACACGATAGCAATCAGTCCCAGCATTAT.

This clonotype was counted once. A much larger clone lies a single base off, so this may be a read error. CDR3 amino acids: CASSFPPREVGYGEQFF. The CDR3 DNA sequence: TGTGCCAGCAGTTTCCCCCCTAGGGAGGTGGGGTACGGTGAGCAGTTCTTC. The V call is TRBV28, the J call TRBJ2-1; tentatively, D is TRBD2 (6 bases). This CDR3 spans 17 amino acids. V was cut by 3 bases and J by 9 bases, with 24 bases left in between. Germline assignment: CDR1 MDHEN and CDR2 SYDVKM.

The sample holds many counts of this clonotype. This rearrangement joins TRBV12-3 or TRBV12-4 to TRBJ1-5, with 8 positions matching TRBD1. The CDR3 is 14 amino acids. J gave up 5 bases and V 6 bases, and 6 bases lay outside the gene matches. CDR3: CASSLDRADQPQHF. CDR3 bases: TGTGCCAGCAGCCTGGACAGGGCGGATCAGCCCCAGCATTTT.

The chain carries TRBV11-3 and TRBJ2-7, with D maybe TRBD2 (5 bases). The CDR3 consists of 14 residues. Deletions cut 0 bases from V and 2 bases from J, with 8 bases between. Looked up from germline, CDR1 is SGHNT and CDR2 is YENEEA. The CDR3 sequence: CASSLDGNTYEQYF. The CDR3 bases are TGTGCCAGCAGCTTAGACGGGAACACCTACGAGCAGTACTTC.

With regard to this clonotype: One junction end does not reproduce the germline sequence, and a read error may be involved. The chain couples TRBV12-3 or TRBV12-4 to TRBJ1-2, with D perhaps matching TRBD1 (6 bases). CDR3 length: 15 amino acids. The CDR3 loop is CVSGTGAFTNCGCTF. The CDR3 DNA follows: TGTGTCTCCGGTACGGGGGCCTTTACTAACTGTGGCTGCACCTTC.

Concerning this clonotype: An end of the junction does not agree with germline; a read error may underlie this. The gene calls are TRBV12-3 or TRBV12-4 and TRBJ2-2; D might be TRBD1 (6 bases). The CDR3 runs 15 residues. CDR3 sequence: CTSSLQGKGTGELFF. The CDR3 DNA follows: TGTACCAGCAGTCTACAGGGAAAGGGCACCGGGGAGCTGTTTTTT.

With respect to this clonotype: One junction end disagrees with the germline gene, perhaps due to a read error. The rearrangement uses TRBV6-2 or TRBV6-3 and TRBJ2-2; a weak D match, TRBD2 (6 bases). CDR3 length: 14 residues. Germline-derived CDR1 and CDR2 are MNHEY and SVGEGT. The CDR3 bases are TGTGTCAGCAAATGGTCTTATAACACCGGGGGGCTGTTTTTT. It encodes CVSKWSYNTGGLFF.

About this clonotype: A junction end diverges from the germline sequence, so it may reflect a read error. This chain connects TRBV6-5 to TRBJ2-1, with TRBD2 matching 9 bases. The CDR3 length is 16 residues. Germline V gives CDR1 MNHEY, CDR2 SVGAGI. The CDR3 DNA is TGTGCCAGCAGTTACGGACTAGCGAGAGGTTTCGGGGAGCAGTTTTTC. Translated, it gives CASSYGLARGFGEQFF.

At least ten counts were recorded for this clonotype. The rearrangement uses TRBV6-6 and TRBJ1-4; 8 positions agree with TRBD1. The germline gives CDR1 MNHNY, CDR2 SVGAGI (reference sequence). This CDR3 region has 14 residues. The J segment lost 7 bases and the V segment lost 4 bases, leaving 5 bases of the junction unmatched. CDR3 nucleotides: TGTGCCAGCAGTTCCAGGGGGCAGCTTGAAAAACTGTTTTTT. It is translated as CASSSRGQLEKLFF.

Comments on this clonotype: The conserved closing phenylalanine or tryptophan is absent in this CDR3, likely reflecting a read error. The chain recombines TRBV20-1 with TRBJ2-1; the match to TRBD1 covers 7 bases. V was pared by 6 bases and J by 5 bases, with 10 bases of the junction left unmatched. This CDR3 contains 14 residues. Looked up from germline, CDR1 is DFQATT and CDR2 is SNEGSKA (reference sequence). The CDR3 nucleotides read TGCAGTGCAAGTGACAGGGAAGGTAACAATGAGCAGTTCCTC. Encoded protein: CSASDREGNNEQFL.

With regard to this clonotype: A much larger clonotype is one base distant, so this may be a read error. This chain links TRBV7-9 with TRBJ2-1, with D hard to call. Per the germline V gene, CDR1 is SEHNR and CDR2 is FQNEAQ (reference sequence). Trimming cost V 3 bases and J 1 base, with 10 bases left between them. CDR3 size: 15 residues. CDR3 DNA: TGTGCCAGCAGCTTTGTGGTCGGATCCTACAATGAGCAGTTCTTC. This encodes CASSFVVGSYNEQFF.

In regard to this clonotype: At one end, the junction sequence differs from germline, possibly due to a read error. The rearrangement uses TRBV28 and TRBJ2-2, with TRBD2 as a possible D gene (5 bases). Germline V gives CDR1 MDHEN, CDR2 SYDVKM. CDR3 size: 18 residues. The CDR3 coding sequence is TGTGCCAGCAGTAGCGAGGTCGGTGTTCCAGGCCTCACCGGGAAGCTGTTTTTT. It yields the protein CASSSEVGVPGLTGKLFF. Full variable domain (outside the CDR3, taken from reference TRBV28 and TRBJ2-2): DVKVTQSSRYLVKRTGEKVFLECVQDMDHENMFWYRQDPGLGLRLIYFSYDVKMKEKGDIPEGYSVSREKKERFSLILESASTNQTSMYLCASSSEVGVPGLTGKLFFGEGSRLTVL.

This clonotype was seen once. This chain links TRBV6-4 with TRBJ1-2; possibly TRBD1 for D (5 bases). From germline, CDR1 is MRHNA and CDR2 SNTAGT. The CDR3 consists of 16 residues. Trimming removed 3 bases from V and 7 bases from J, with 21 bases in between. The CDR3: CASSDLWGKGPGGYTF. The CDR3 nucleotides are TGTGCCAGCAGTGATCTTTGGGGCAAGGGTCCTGGTGGCTACACCTTC.

The chain carries TRBV6-2 or TRBV6-3 and TRBJ2-1; D unresolved. The V end was cut by 10 bases, the J end by 9 bases, with 19 bases between. The CDR3 covers 13 residues. Germline values: CDR1 MNHEY, CDR2 SVGEGT. CDR3 region: CAIRFRRISEQFF. The CDR3 nucleotides read TGTGCCATCAGATTCCGACGCATCAGTGAGCAGTTCTTC.

This clonotype was seen a single time. The genes are TRBV5-4 and TRBJ2-2; 7 nucleotides match TRBD2. The CDR3 covers 15 residues. Trimming took 3 bases from V and 1 from J; bases not matched to a gene: 3. Germline loops: CDR1 SGHNT, CDR2 YYREEE (reference sequence). The CDR3 nucleotides read TGTGCCAGCAGCTATTTAGCGGGGAACACCGGGGAGCTGTTTTTT. It translates to CASSYLAGNTGELFF.

Concerning this clonotype itself: A much larger clone lies a single base off, so this may be a read error. V usage is TRBV11-2 and J usage is TRBJ2-2; D is uncertain. Germline CDR1 SGHAT, CDR2 FQNNGV. This CDR3 contains 14 residues. CDR3 sequence (DNA): TGTGTCAGCAGCTCTATGGAGTTTAACGGGGAGCTGTTTTTT. Amino acids: CVSSSMEFNGELFF.